The rows below give T cell receptor beta chains drawn from one sample of a study of T-cell reconstitution after alpha-beta-depleted transplantation in children. TCRdb reprocessed the PCR reads with MiXCR, giving one entry per CDR3 protein. Altogether 450,000 to 550,000 distinct CDR3 sequences are present, about an eighth being singletons, with the ten largest covering approximately 15%. The material was PBMCs, mostly from graft donor cells, obtained 180 days after TCRalphabeta/CD19-depleted stem cell transplant. The receptor set was obtained from a female patient younger than 10 who had a stem cell transplant for aplastic anemia, so the T cells may come from the graft donor. Both conserved end residues are trimmed from each CDR3. Some rows mark clone size as missing; the rest say once, few, many or name a class of expanded clone.

abundance: -; j_gene: TRBJ2-4; v_gene: TRBV5-1; len: 10; CDR3aa: ASKEAENIQY
abundance: few; j_gene: TRBJ2-1; v_gene: TRBV15; len: 13; CDR3aa: ATSRDGGAYNEQF
abundance: few; j_gene: TRBJ2-2; v_gene: TRBV25-1; len: 11; CDR3aa: ASRKLASGELF
abundance: few; j_gene: TRBJ2-3; v_gene: TRBV12-3/TRBV12-4; len: 14; CDR3aa: ASSTSGRIRSDTQY
abundance: -; j_gene: TRBJ2-1; v_gene: TRBV6-5; len: 13; CDR3aa: ASSYRHIRYNEQF
abundance: -; j_gene: TRBJ2-5; v_gene: TRBV4-3; len: 14; CDR3aa: ASSQARGAFQETQY
abundance: -; j_gene: TRBJ1-4; v_gene: TRBV20-1; len: 11; CDR3aa: SASRRGNEKLF
abundance: many; j_gene: TRBJ2-2; v_gene: TRBV11-2; len: 13; CDR3aa: ASSPPGAGTGELF
abundance: -; j_gene: TRBJ1-1; v_gene: TRBV12-3/TRBV12-4; len: 13; CDR3aa: ASSQKTGPTTEAF
abundance: -; j_gene: TRBJ2-1; v_gene: TRBV27; len: 16; CDR3aa: ASTNRPTSGRQNNEQF
abundance: few; j_gene: TRBJ2-1; v_gene: TRBV20-1; len: 12; CDR3aa: SASDRGSYNEQF
abundance: few; j_gene: TRBJ2-1; v_gene: TRBV7-2; len: 14; CDR3aa: ASSSFSGGRYNEQF
abundance: -; j_gene: TRBJ2-5; v_gene: TRBV28; len: 13; CDR3aa: ASSLIGTGYETQY
abundance: -; j_gene: TRBJ2-1; v_gene: TRBV4-1; len: 20; CDR3aa: ASSQDPGRSGSLEAVYNEQF
abundance: few; j_gene: TRBJ2-7; v_gene: TRBV6-5; len: 12; CDR3aa: ASSYRDRGYEQY
abundance: few; j_gene: TRBJ2-3; v_gene: TRBV28; len: 12; CDR3aa: ASSGQRFTDTQY
abundance: few; j_gene: TRBJ2-1; v_gene: TRBV7-6; len: 17; CDR3aa: ASSGPSTARGLPYNEQF
abundance: few; j_gene: TRBJ1-3; v_gene: TRBV4-2; len: 14; CDR3aa: ASSQVEGFSGNTIY
abundance: few; j_gene: TRBJ1-2; v_gene: TRBV6-2/TRBV6-3; len: 17; CDR3aa: ASSIPQGGQNTPGYGYT
abundance: -; j_gene: TRBJ2-2; v_gene: TRBV18; len: 16; CDR3aa: ASSPPDSGSFCTGELF
abundance: many; j_gene: TRBJ2-5; v_gene: TRBV5-6; len: 13; CDR3aa: ASSLGMGSRETQY
abundance: many; j_gene: TRBJ1-2; v_gene: TRBV12-3/TRBV12-4; len: 14; CDR3aa: ASSVPRGQGTRGYT
abundance: few; j_gene: TRBJ2-7; v_gene: TRBV25-1; len: 12; CDR3aa: ASSGRDRGIEQY
abundance: few; j_gene: TRBJ2-7; v_gene: TRBV7-2; len: 12; CDR3aa: ASSSLGRAYEQY
abundance: -; j_gene: TRBJ2-2; v_gene: TRBV7-6; len: 13; CDR3aa: ASSAQEAKTGELF
abundance: few; j_gene: TRBJ1-3; v_gene: TRBV7-2; len: 13; CDR3aa: ASSADGSSGNTIY
abundance: few; j_gene: TRBJ2-7; v_gene: TRBV5-1; len: 16; CDR3aa: ASSLAVLGQRSSYEQY
abundance: -; j_gene: TRBJ2-7; v_gene: TRBV20-1; len: 11; CDR3aa: SAPTGMSDEQY
abundance: few; j_gene: TRBJ1-1; v_gene: TRBV12-3/TRBV12-4; len: 12; CDR3aa: ATGSGTGKTEAF
abundance: few; j_gene: TRBJ1-1; v_gene: TRBV29-1; len: 12; CDR3aa: SAWTGQGYAEAF
abundance: -; j_gene: TRBJ1-1; v_gene: TRBV29-1; len: 12; CDR3aa: SVEDLGSDTEAF
abundance: -; j_gene: TRBJ1-2; v_gene: TRBV30; len: 9; CDR3aa: AWSPGYGYT
abundance: -; j_gene: TRBJ1-4; v_gene: TRBV21-1; len: 16; CDR3aa: ASSIPRGARRTNEKLF
abundance: -; j_gene: TRBJ2-7; v_gene: TRBV3-1; len: 11; CDR3aa: ASSQGVRGEQY
abundance: -; j_gene: TRBJ2-2; v_gene: TRBV20-1; len: 11; CDR3aa: SAGGLGTGELF
abundance: -; j_gene: TRBJ2-5; v_gene: TRBV11-2; len: 14; CDR3aa: ASSRRISGRGETQY
abundance: few; j_gene: TRBJ1-5; v_gene: TRBV12-3/TRBV12-4; len: 13; CDR3aa: ASSLWAGADQPQH